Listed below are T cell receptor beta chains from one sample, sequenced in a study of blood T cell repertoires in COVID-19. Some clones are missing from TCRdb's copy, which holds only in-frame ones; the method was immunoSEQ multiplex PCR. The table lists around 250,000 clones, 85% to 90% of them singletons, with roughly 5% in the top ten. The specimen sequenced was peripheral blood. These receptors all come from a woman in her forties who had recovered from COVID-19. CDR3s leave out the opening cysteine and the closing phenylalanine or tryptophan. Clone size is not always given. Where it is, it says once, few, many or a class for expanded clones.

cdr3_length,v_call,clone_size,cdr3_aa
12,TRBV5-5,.,ASRGTALNQPQH
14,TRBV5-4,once,ASSLTAPKGANEQY
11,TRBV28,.,ASRDSNYNEQF
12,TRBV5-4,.,ASSVGQGNTEAF
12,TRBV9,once,ASSVTAMNTEAF
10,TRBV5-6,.,ASSLAINEQF
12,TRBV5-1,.,ASSLLALQETQY
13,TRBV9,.,ASSVVVGREAEQY
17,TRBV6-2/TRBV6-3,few,ASSPPLVFLGGFNEKLF
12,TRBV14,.,ASSLRGSTDTQY
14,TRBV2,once,ASSARTSGRGNEQF
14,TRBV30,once,AWSLYPGTASSEQY
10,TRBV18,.,ASSPGPEKLF
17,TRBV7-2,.,ASSRTPVAGAGDNNEQF
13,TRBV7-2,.,ASSSAGGDYSPLH
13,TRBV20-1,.,SASRGAGWGEKLF
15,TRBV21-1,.,ASPRTSGRASYNEQF
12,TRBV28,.,ASSAGFGDGGYT
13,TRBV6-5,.,ASSLSRWGGDTQY
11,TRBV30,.,AWSITGDTEAF
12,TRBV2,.,ASSATGGDQPQH
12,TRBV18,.,ASSRGQGNTEAF
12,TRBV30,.,AWSASGYQETQY
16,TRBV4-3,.,ASSQDAGNLGGKNIQY
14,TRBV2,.,ASSGQGAGGNQPQH
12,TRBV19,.,ASSILASGGTQY
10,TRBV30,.,AWSGGDYGYT
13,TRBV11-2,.,ASSGGAAGANVLT
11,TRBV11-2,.,AISGRILNEQF
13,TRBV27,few,ASSRSRGIYNEQF
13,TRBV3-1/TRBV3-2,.,ASRPGAYSGNTIY
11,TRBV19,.,ASSSRGSYGYT
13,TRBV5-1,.,ASSLDSRADEKLF
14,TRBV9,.,ASSVGVGGTTYEQY
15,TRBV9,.,ASSSGASGGPADTQY
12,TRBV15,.,ATSREAGPHGYT
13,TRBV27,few,ASSLSGLGDYGYT
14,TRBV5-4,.,ASSQDRTENTGELF
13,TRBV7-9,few,ASSLGSQIGFEQF
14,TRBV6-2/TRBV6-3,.,ASNPVWGQGLDEQY
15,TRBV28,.,ASSLLAGGLGPGELF
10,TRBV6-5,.,ASQGGNTEAF
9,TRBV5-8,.,ASSLAGGGP
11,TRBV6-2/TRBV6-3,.,ASSSQAQETQY
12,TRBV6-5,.,ASSYRTGKSGYT
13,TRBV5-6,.,ASSLAPGQGSGYT
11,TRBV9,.,ASSYGRRDEQF
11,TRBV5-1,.,ASSFGTGRGYT
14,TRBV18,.,ASSPRAGGDTGELF